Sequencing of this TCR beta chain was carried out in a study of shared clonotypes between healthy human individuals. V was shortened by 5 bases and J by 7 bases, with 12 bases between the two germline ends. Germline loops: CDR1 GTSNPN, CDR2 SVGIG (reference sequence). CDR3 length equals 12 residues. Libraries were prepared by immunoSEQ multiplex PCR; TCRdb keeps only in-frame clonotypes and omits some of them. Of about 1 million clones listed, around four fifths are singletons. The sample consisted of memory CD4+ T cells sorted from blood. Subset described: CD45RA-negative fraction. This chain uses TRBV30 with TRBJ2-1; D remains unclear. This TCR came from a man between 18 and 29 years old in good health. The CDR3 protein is CAWSPNLNEQFF. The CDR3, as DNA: TGTGCCTGGTCCCCGAATTTAAATGAGCAGTTCTTC.